This TCR beta chain was documented in a study of immune heterogeneity within non-small cell lung tumors. Bulk tumor genomic DNA, 450 to 750 ng per sample, was the template. Surgeons took several biopsies per primary tumor, spaced far apart, during surgery. The cohort was untreated, with newly diagnosed non-small cell lung cancer undergoing curative surgery. Multiplex PCR amplified the TCR beta CDR3 region. Its first round ran for roughly 9 cycles with 32 V and 13 J primers. Each CDR3 protein is one row after TCRdb ran MiXCR on the multiplex PCR reads. The sample has 8,500 to 11,000 distinct CDR3 sequences, less than 20% seen once. Findings and limits, study-wide: The study found identical dominant CDR3 beta clonotypes recurring across tumor sites within a patient, alongside site-unique high-frequency clones.

The V end was cut by 4 bases, the J end by 4 bases, with 10 bases between. Looked up from germline, CDR1 is MNHEY and CDR2 is SVGEGT. There are 13 residues in the CDR3. This clonotype is medium-sized within its sample. Its antigen is as yet unknown. This sequence joins TRBV6-2 or TRBV6-3 and TRBJ1-1; D may be TRBD1 (5 bases). The origin of this receptor is a man aged 40-50 years with non-small cell lung cancer. Sequencing was carried out using lung tumor tissue. As DNA, the CDR3 is TGTGCCAGCAGTTGGGGGACTACCACTGAAGCTTTCTTT. It encodes CASSWGTTTEAFF.